This TCR beta chain was obtained from a study of blood T cell repertoires in COVID-19. Study as a whole: Samples representing acute and convalescent COVID-19 were sourced from the United States, Italy and Spain.

Clones were sequenced by immunoSEQ multiplex PCR, and TCRdb holds only the in-frame ones, with some missing. The table lists approximately 300,000 clones, more than 90% of them singletons. CDR1 and CDR2 from the germline V gene are MDHEN and SYDVKM. The V segment lost 4 bases and the J segment 5 bases; nucleotides outside the gene matches: 7. This CDR3 spans 14 amino acids. This clone was detected only once. Which cohort a participant joined came from the clinical history participants gave. Sample: PBMCs or T cells enriched from blood (not recorded which). The source of this sequence is a woman in her 30s who had recovered from COVID-19. The V gene is TRBV28, the J gene TRBJ2-7; the match to TRBD1 covers 8 bases. The chain's CDR3 is CASSSRTGNNEQYF. Written as DNA, the CDR3 is TGTGCCAGCAGTTCCCGGACAGGGAACAACGAGCAGTACTTC.